This T cell receptor beta chain was observed in a study of blood T cell repertoires in COVID-19. In the study overall: The cDNA or gDNA used as material had been derived from T cells, B-cell-depleted T cells, or PBMCs.

Original data processing: Estimation of nucleated cell counts relied on the amplification of reference gene primers. Sequenced by immunoSEQ multiplex PCR; TCRdb stores in-frame clones only, minus some. That table supplies the V and J calls and clone size; D and trimming were determined from the DNA. This table holds about 200,000 clones, around 86% found once. In Seattle, patients joined the study during active infection and were tracked longitudinally. The J segment lost 0 bases and the V segment lost 8 bases, leaving 8 bases of the junction unmatched. The germline V gene has CDR1 SEHNR and CDR2 FQNEAQ (reference sequence). This CDR3 has 17 residues. This clone was seen a handful of times.

The chain links TRBV7-9 to TRBJ2-6; the match to TRBD2 covers 9 bases. The clonotype comes from a woman older than 75 with COVID-19, enrolled during active disease. Sample: peripheral blood. Here the CDR3 reads CASEPRGGVSGANVLTF. CDR3 bases: TGTGCCAGCGAGCCTCGCGGGGGGGTCTCTGGGGCCAACGTCCTGACTTTC.